The source of this T cell receptor beta chain is a study of shared clonotypes between healthy human individuals. Whole-study findings and limits: Clonotypes shared by all four donors outscored non-shared clonotypes in generation probability. Rarefaction showed that sequencing of sorted subsets was incomplete (despite large depth). Sequencing depth was a factor that was expected to affect clonotype sharing among donors.

Regarding this clone: Its target is not known.

Clones were sequenced by immunoSEQ multiplex PCR, and TCRdb holds only the in-frame ones, with some missing. The sample shows about 800,000 clones, 96% of them seen only once. The naive CD8 fraction comprised CD45RO-negative cells positively selected for CCR7 and excluded terminally differentiated effector memory CD45RA+ cells. Donation came from healthy HIV-negative adults that had no recent acute infections or vaccinations. Trimming took off 0 bases at V and 4 bases at J, with 7 bases between the two ends. Germline V gene lookup returns CDR1 MGHRA and CDR2 YSYEKL. The CDR3 covers 13 residues. The V call is TRBV4-1, the J call TRBJ2-7; D possibly corresponds to TRBD2 (5 bases). This clonotype originated in a man aged 25 to 40 in good health. Sequenced sample: naive CD8+ T cells sorted from blood. This CDR3 is CASSQDAGYEQYF. The CDR3 nucleotides are TGCGCCAGCAGCCAAGATGCGGGTTACGAGCAGTACTTC.